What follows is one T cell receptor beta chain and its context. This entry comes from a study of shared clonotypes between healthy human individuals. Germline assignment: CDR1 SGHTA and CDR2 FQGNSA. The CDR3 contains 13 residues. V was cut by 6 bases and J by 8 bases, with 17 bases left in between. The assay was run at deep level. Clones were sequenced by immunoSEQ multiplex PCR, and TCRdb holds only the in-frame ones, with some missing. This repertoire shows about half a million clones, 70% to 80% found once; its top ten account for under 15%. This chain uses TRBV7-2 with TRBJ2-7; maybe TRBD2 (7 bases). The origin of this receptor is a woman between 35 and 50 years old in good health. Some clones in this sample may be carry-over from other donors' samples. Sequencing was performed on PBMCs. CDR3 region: CASRGGLLTQQYF. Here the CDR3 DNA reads TGTGCCAGCAGAGGGGGACTACTTACCCAGCAGTACTTC.